The 25 T cell receptor beta chains below come from one sample, sequenced in a study of blood T cells in healthy people across ages. A J-beta primer mix and a sample-barcoded 5' primer were used in a second PCR of about 7 to 12 cycles. TCRdb itself ran the 5' RACE reads through MiXCR, one entry per CDR3 protein. The sample consists of approximately 1.5 million distinct CDR3 sequences, 30% to 35% of them appearing once. The sequenced material came from blood. These receptors all come from a woman aged 25 to 39 in good health.

This clonotype occurred many times. CDR3 in amino acids: CASSFIAGGPDTQYF. The CDR3 nucleotides read TGTGCCAGCAGCTTCATAGCGGGAGGGCCGGATACGCAGTATTTT. The chain combines TRBV7-2 with TRBJ2-3; 11 nucleotides match TRBD2. The CDR3 is made up of 15 amino acids. Germline lookup yields CDR1 SGHTA and CDR2 FQGNSA. V was clipped by 3 bases and J by 6 bases; unmatched bases: 5.

This chain joins TRBV5-1 and TRBJ2-7, with 8 bases fitting TRBD2. The length of the CDR3 is 14 residues. Germline loops: CDR1 SGHRS, CDR2 YFSETQ. Trimming removed 3 bases from V and 6 bases from J; junction bases left unmatched: 8. The CDR3 loop reads CASSSPGLGPEQYF. The CDR3 coding sequence is TGCGCCAGCAGCTCACCGGGACTAGGCCCCGAGCAGTACTTC.

This clonotype was picked up many times. The rearrangement links TRBV7-3 to TRBJ2-3; no clear D gene. CDR3 length equals 15 residues. CDR1 is SGHTA and CDR2 is FQGTGA in the germline V gene. V dropped 4 bases and J dropped 1 base, with 12 bases sitting between them. As DNA, the CDR3 is TGTGCCAGCAGCTCGACCATCGGGCGCACAGATACGCAGTATTTT. This encodes CASSSTIGRTDTQYF. The entire variable domain, with the rest obtained from reference TRBV7-3 and TRBJ2-3, is as follows: GAGVSQTPSNKVTEKGKYVELRCDPISGHTALYWYRQSLGQGPEFLIYFQGTGAADDSGLPNDRFFAVRPEGSVSTLKIQRTERGDSAVYLCASSSTIGRTDTQYFGPGTRLTVL.

The chain couples TRBV7-2 to TRBJ2-7, with D maybe TRBD1 (6 bases). There are 14 residues in the CDR3. Trimming removed 2 bases at V and 7 bases at J, with 15 bases between. CDR1 is SGHTA, CDR2 FQGNSA, per germline. As DNA, the CDR3 is TGTGCCAGCAGCTTATTGGACAGAGGGGGTGAGCAGTACTTC. Translating gives CASSLLDRGGEQYF.

V usage is TRBV20-1 and J usage is TRBJ1-2; D is possibly TRBD1 (5 bases). CDR1 and CDR2 (germline): DFQATT, SNEGSKA (reference sequence). This CDR3 is 16 amino acids long. V was cut by 0 bases and J by 1 base, with 15 bases left in between. The DNA for the CDR3 is TGCAGTGCTAGAGATCAGGGAGTCCCCATTAACTATGGCTACACCTTC. Translating gives CSARDQGVPINYGYTF.

At least ten counts were recorded for this clonotype. The chain is built from TRBV12-3 or TRBV12-4 and TRBJ2-4; a possible D gene is TRBD2 (6 bases). Trimming removed 1 base from V and 10 bases from J, with 11 bases in between. The CDR3 contains 13 residues. CDR3 DNA: TGTGCCAGCAGTTTAGACGGGAGTAGGATTCAGTACTTC. This encodes CASSLDGSRIQYF.

The chain uses TRBV6-2 or TRBV6-3 and TRBJ2-5; D is uncertain. The V and J ends lost 2 bases and 5 bases respectively, with 9 bases between them. Germline CDR1 MNHEY, CDR2 SVGEGT. The CDR3 is made up of 13 amino acids. CDR3 residues: CASSYLQRETQYF. In DNA, the CDR3 is TGTGCCAGCAGTTACCTTCAACGGGAGACCCAGTACTTC.

This clonotype was counted between two and nine times. This chain connects TRBV20-1 to TRBJ2-7; 7 nucleotides align to TRBD1. Trimming removed 3 bases from V and 0 bases from J; junction bases left unmatched: 5. Germline values: CDR1 DFQATT, CDR2 SNEGSKA (reference sequence). The CDR3 is made up of 14 amino acids. The CDR3 sequence is CSASKTGTSYEQYF. CDR3 nucleotides: TGCAGTGCTAGCAAGACAGGGACCTCCTACGAGCAGTACTTC.

This clonotype occurred a few times. The chain uses TRBV12-3 or TRBV12-4 and TRBJ2-1, with 10 bases identical to TRBD2. This CDR3 is 14 amino acids long. V gave up 2 bases and J gave up 10 bases; unmatched junction bases: 5. The chain's CDR3 is CASSLSGGAREQFF. In nucleotides, the CDR3 is TGTGCCAGCAGTTTAAGCGGGGGGGCTCGGGAGCAGTTCTTC.

This clonotype was seen only a few times. V gene TRBV3-1 combines with J gene TRBJ2-7, with TRBD1 matching over 7 bases. V was pared by 1 base and J by 7 bases, with 7 bases of the junction left unmatched. Germline assignment: CDR1 LGHDT and CDR2 YNNKEL (reference sequence). The CDR3 contains 14 residues. In nucleotides, the CDR3 is TGTGCCAGCAGCCAAGGGACAGGATTAGGGGAGCAGTACTTC. This translates into CASSQGTGLGEQYF.

In regard to this clonotype: A much larger clonotype is one base distant, so this may be a read error. This rearrangement joins TRBV29-1 to TRBJ2-1, with 7 positions matching TRBD2. V gave up 6 bases and J gave up 0 bases; unmatched junction bases: 14. The CDR3 is made up of 17 amino acids. CDR1 SQVTM and CDR2 ANQGSEA come from the germline V gene. The CDR3: CSVGGLTGMSSYNEQFF. In DNA, the CDR3 is TGCAGCGTGGGGGGACTAACGGGGATGAGCTCCTACAATGAGCAGTTCTTC.

This clonotype was detected many times. CDR3 amino acids: CASSQDLGGAGYNEQFF. CDR3 nucleotide sequence: TGCGCCAGCAGCCAAGATCTTGGAGGGGCGGGTTACAATGAGCAGTTCTTC. The chain links TRBV4-1 to TRBJ2-1; possibly TRBD2 for D (6 bases). CDR3 length equals 17 residues. V lost 0 bases, J lost 4 bases, and 16 bases lay in between. CDR1 is MGHRA and CDR2 is YSYEKL in the germline V gene.

Only a few counts were recorded for this clonotype. The rearrangement links TRBV20-1 to TRBJ1-5, with TRBD1 as a possible D gene (6 bases). The CDR3 length is 17 residues. Trimming took off 5 bases at V and 0 bases at J, with 20 bases between the two ends. From germline, CDR1 is DFQATT and CDR2 SNEGSKA (reference sequence). CDR3 residues: CSAGGQTLLYSNQPQHF. DNA for the CDR3: TGCAGTGCTGGAGGACAGACCTTGCTTTATAGCAATCAGCCCCAGCATTTT.

This clonotype was seen more than once but under ten times. The genes are TRBV3-1 and TRBJ1-4; D unclear. V dropped 3 bases and J dropped 4 bases, with 9 bases sitting between them. Germline CDR1 is LGHDT and CDR2 is YNNKEL (reference sequence). The CDR3 covers 14 residues. CDR3 residues: CASSHLGSNEKLFF. CDR3 DNA sequence: TGTGCCAGCAGCCACTTGGGGAGTAATGAAAAACTGTTTTTT.

This clonotype was detected a few times. This sequence joins TRBV5-1 and TRBJ2-5; D gene uncertain. Germline-derived CDR1 and CDR2 are SGHRS and YFSETQ. V shed 1 base and J shed 1 base, with 5 bases lying between them. The CDR3 extends over 13 amino acids. In DNA, the CDR3 is TGCGCCAGCAGCTTGATGAGCCAAGAGACCCAGTACTTC. Its protein product is CASSLMSQETQYF.

This clonotype has just a few counts. CDR3 coding DNA: TGTGCCATCAGTGATGACCAGGCGAGAAACACCATATATTTT. It translates to CAISDDQARNTIYF. V usage is TRBV10-3 and J usage is TRBJ1-3; no firm D call. V lost 3 bases and J lost 5, with 11 bases in between. There are 14 residues in the CDR3. The germline CDR1 and CDR2 sequences are ENHRY and SYGVKD.

For this clonotype: A much larger clone differs from this one at a single base, so this may be a read error. The V call is TRBV13, the J call TRBJ2-5; D is unresolved. Germline V gives CDR1 PRHDT, CDR2 FYEKMQ (reference sequence). CDR3 size: 15 residues. The CDR3 DNA reads as TGTACCAGCCAGTGGGCAGCTTGGGGCCAAGAGACCCAGTACTTC. Amino acid sequence: CTSQWAAWGQETQYF. Based on the CDR3 plus reference TRBV13 and TRBJ2-5, the full variable domain is AAGVIQSPRHLIKEKRETATLKCYPIPRHDTVYWYQQGPGQDPQFLISFYEKMQSDKGSIPDRFSAQQFSDYHSELNMSSLELGDSALYFCTSQWAAWGQETQYFGPGTRLLVL.

There are a few counts of this clonotype. V gene TRBV5-1 combines with J gene TRBJ2-7; the match to TRBD1 covers 10 bases. The junction had 10 bases not matched to a gene; V was cut back by 5 bases and J by 5 bases. The germline gives CDR1 SGHRS, CDR2 YFSETQ. The CDR3 runs 15 residues. CDR3 loop: CASRLTGGDEDEQYF. The CDR3 bases are TGCGCCAGCAGACTGACAGGGGGCGACGAGGACGAGCAGTACTTC.

The gene calls are TRBV2 and TRBJ2-1; no definite D call. Trimming cost V 3 bases and J 4 bases, with 7 bases left between them. The CDR3 totals 13 residues. In germline, CDR1 is SNHLY, CDR2 FYNNEI. In DNA, the CDR3 is TGTGCCAGCAGTGATGTGGGATACAATGAGCAGTTCTTC. As protein: CASSDVGYNEQFF.

The rearrangement joins TRBV28 to TRBJ2-7; D not certain. V shed 6 bases and J shed 3 bases, with 12 bases lying between them. This CDR3 has 13 amino acids. Germline CDR1 is MDHEN and CDR2 is SYDVKM. The CDR3 sequence: CASRVVDGYEQYF. DNA for the CDR3: TGTGCCAGCAGAGTTGTGGACGGCTACGAGCAGTACTTC.

V gene TRBV5-1 combines with J gene TRBJ2-5, with D perhaps matching TRBD1 (6 bases). Germline V CDR1 and CDR2: SGHRS, YFSETQ. The CDR3 runs 13 residues. Trimming shortened V by 5 bases and J by 4 bases, and 12 bases separated the two germline ends. The CDR3 sequence: CASSWQGPETQYF. Here the CDR3 DNA reads TGCGCCAGCAGTTGGCAGGGGCCAGAGACCCAGTACTTC. The variable domain in full, with the rest retrieved from reference TRBV5-1 and TRBJ2-5, is KAGVTQTPRYLIKTRGQQVTLSCSPISGHRSVSWYQQTPGQGLQFLFEYFSETQRNKGNFPGRFSGRQFSNSRSEMNVSTLELGDSALYLCASSWQGPETQYFGPGTRLLVL.

Details on this clonotype: A junction end diverges from the germline sequence, so it may reflect a read error. The genes are TRBV12-3 or TRBV12-4 and TRBJ1-1; D is unresolved. CDR3 length: 13 amino acids. CDR3 protein: CASSPPGPPEAFF. The CDR3 coding sequence is TGCGCCAGCAGCCCCCCGGGTCCCCCTGAAGCTTTCTTT.

This clonotype was found a few times. The chain links TRBV4-2 to TRBJ1-1; 8 nucleotides match TRBD1. The germline gives CDR1 LGHNA, CDR2 YNFKEQ. V was pared by 5 bases and J by 1 base, with 9 bases of the junction left unmatched. This CDR3 is 16 amino acids long. CDR3 amino acids: CASSSRTGITNTEAFF. The CDR3, as DNA: TGTGCCAGCAGCTCCCGGACAGGGATCACGAACACTGAAGCTTTCTTT.

V usage is TRBV7-3 and J usage is TRBJ2-5, with D possibly being TRBD1 or TRBD2 (5 bases each). Germline CDR1 reads SGHTA; CDR2 reads FQGTGA. Trimming removed 5 bases at V and 2 bases at J, with 15 bases between. CDR3 length: 15 amino acids. DNA for the CDR3: TGTGCCAGCAGCCGCATCGGGGCGGCACAAGAGACCCAGTACTTC. Encoded protein: CASSRIGAAQETQYF. The whole variable domain, remainder taken from reference TRBV7-3 and TRBJ2-5, is GAGVSQTPSNKVTEKGKYVELRCDPISGHTALYWYRQSLGQGPEFLIYFQGTGAADDSGLPNDRFFAVRPEGSVSTLKIQRTERGDSAVYLCASSRIGAAQETQYFGPGTRLLVL.

This clonotype was recorded a few times. The genes are TRBV20-1 and TRBJ2-1; D unclear. V was trimmed by 3 bases and J by 6 bases, leaving 15 bases between them. Germline CDR1 is DFQATT and CDR2 is SNEGSKA (reference sequence). The CDR3 is 14 amino acids. CDR3 region: CSASPPDQSNEQFF. The CDR3, as DNA: TGCAGTGCTAGCCCCCCGGACCAATCCAATGAGCAGTTCTTC.